The 26 T cell receptor beta chains below all came from one sample that was sequenced in a study of blood T cell repertoires in COVID-19. Repertoires were generated with immunoSEQ multiplex PCR, while TCRdb's copy carries only in-frame clones and drops some. The sample yields around 300,000 clones, around 85% seen once. The specimen was peripheral blood. The receptors were gathered from a human donor in a cohort sampled during active COVID-19.

The chain recombines TRBV4-2 with TRBJ2-3; 8 nucleotides line up with TRBD2. V gave up 8 bases and J gave up 2 bases; unmatched junction bases: 9. This CDR3 is built from 15 residues. Germline assignment: CDR1 LGHNA and CDR2 YNFKEQ. CDR3 amino acids: CASSEGAGDTDTQYF. CDR3 coding DNA: TGTGCCAGCTCCGAAGGAGCGGGGGACACAGATACGCAGTATTTT.

The rearrangement links TRBV3-1 (or the pseudogene TRBV3-2) to TRBJ2-5; a weak D match, TRBD2 (6 bases). This CDR3 spans 14 amino acids. Germline loops: CDR1 LGHDT, CDR2 YNNKEL (reference sequence). V dropped 5 bases and J dropped 7 bases, with 17 bases sitting between them. CDR3 coding DNA: TGTGCCAGCAGCGCCGCGGGGCAACCCGGGACCCAGTACTTC. Translation: CASSAAGQPGTQYF.

The rearrangement links TRBV2 to TRBJ2-3; TRBD2 matches 8 bases. CDR1 SNHLY and CDR2 FYNNEI come from the germline V gene. The length of the CDR3 is 15 residues. The V gene end was trimmed by 7 bases and the J gene end by 4 bases; junction bases not matched to a gene: 10. The CDR3 DNA sequence: TGTGCCAGCAACCTGAGGACTAGCACGCCAGATACGCAGTATTTT. Translating it yields CASNLRTSTPDTQYF. Full variable domain (missing parts from reference TRBV2 and TRBJ2-3): EPEVTQTPSHQVTQMGQEVILRCVPISNHLYFYWYRQILGQKVEFLVSFYNNEISEKSEIFDDQFSVERPDGSNFTLKIRSTKLEDSAMYFCASNLRTSTPDTQYFGPGTRLTVL.

The chain has TRBV19 and TRBJ2-5; TRBD2 might be the D (6 bases). The length of the CDR3 is 13 residues. Germline assignment: CDR1 LNHDA and CDR2 SQIVND (reference sequence). V shed 5 bases and J shed 2 bases, with 9 bases lying between them. CDR3 DNA sequence: TGTGCCAGTAGTTTGGGACTGCAAGAGACCCAGTACTTC. Protein sequence: CASSLGLQETQYF.

This clone was seen only once. The rearrangement uses TRBV14 and TRBJ2-7; TRBD2 matches at 10 bases. Germline CDR1 is SGHDN and CDR2 is FVKESK. V was clipped by 10 bases and J by 6 bases; unmatched bases: 12. The CDR3 runs to 14 residues. The CDR3 region is CATSGTSDRREQYF. The CDR3 DNA reads as TGTGCCACCTCCGGGACTAGCGATCGTCGCGAGCAGTACTTC.

Concerning this clone itself: One junction end does not reproduce the germline sequence, and a read error may be involved. The rearrangement links TRBV6-1 to TRBJ2-7; D ambiguous. Germline lookup yields CDR1 MNHNS and CDR2 SASEGT. The CDR3 is 13 amino acids. The CDR3 loop reads CASSKAPGYEQYF. The CDR3 nucleotides are TGTGCCAGCAGTAAAGCCCCAGGCTACGAGCAGTACTTC.

J is TRBJ1-4 and V is TRBV18; unclear D gene. Germline loops: CDR1 KGHSH, CDR2 LQKENI. CDR3 length: 13 amino acids. V was shortened by 1 base and J by 4 bases, with 4 bases between the two germline ends. CDR3 in amino acids: CASSPRSNEKLFF. As DNA, the CDR3 is TGTGCCAGCTCACCACGGAGTAATGAAAAACTGTTTTTT. Complete variable domain (other parts from reference TRBV18 and TRBJ1-4): NAGVMQNPRHLVRRRGQEARLRCSPMKGHSHVYWYRQLPEEGLKFMVYLQKENIIDESGMPKERFSAEFPKEGPSILRIQQVVRGDSAAYFCASSPRSNEKLFFGSGTQLSVL.

The genes are TRBV5-4 and TRBJ2-1; tentatively, D is TRBD2 (6 bases). Trimming left V 2 bases short and J 3 bases short, with 12 bases between. There are 15 residues in the CDR3. Germline loops: CDR1 SGHNT, CDR2 YYREEE (reference sequence). CDR3 loop: CASSLTSSNYNEQFF. CDR3 DNA: TGTGCCAGCAGCTTAACTAGCAGTAACTACAATGAGCAGTTCTTC.

This sequence joins TRBV7-9 and TRBJ2-1, with 7 bases matching TRBD2. Germline V lookup: CDR1 SEHNR, CDR2 FQNEAQ (reference sequence). The ends lost 5 bases at V and 4 bases at J; junction bases unmatched: 8. The length of the CDR3 is 15 residues. CDR3 DNA sequence: TGTGCCAGCAGCCTGGAAGGGAGGGGATACAATGAGCAGTTCTTC. Protein product: CASSLEGRGYNEQFF.

This clone was seen just once. V gene TRBV12-3 or TRBV12-4 combines with J gene TRBJ1-3; D ambiguous. The CDR3 runs 13 residues. V lost 5 bases, J lost 5 bases, and 10 bases lay in between. The CDR3 here is CASSQEGRNTIYF. CDR3 in DNA: TGTGCCAGCAGTCAGGAGGGCCGAAACACCATATATTTT.

The V and J genes are TRBV5-1 and TRBJ2-3, with TRBD1 matching over 9 bases. The CDR3 totals 15 residues. The ends lost 3 bases at V and 4 bases at J; junction bases unmatched: 6. In germline, CDR1 is SGHRS, CDR2 YFSETQ. The DNA of the CDR3 is TGCGCCAGCAGCTCCCTTGGGGACAGGGCAGATACGCAGTATTTT. It yields the protein CASSSLGDRADTQYF.

Only one count was recorded for this clone. The chain couples TRBV21-1 to TRBJ1-2; TRBD1 is the table's D call, not checked against the DNA. TRBV21-1 is a pseudogene locus. The CDR3 runs to 17 residues. The CDR3 coding sequence is TGTGCCAGCAGCAAAGAGGTCGGTGGGGACAGGGCTTCGGGCTACACCTTC. It encodes CASSKEVGGDRASGYTF.

Of note for this clone: Distinct nucleotide sequences in the sample also encode this CDR3. J is TRBJ1-1 and V is TRBV5-4; 8 positions match TRBD1. Looked up from germline, CDR1 is SGHNT and CDR2 is YYREEE (reference sequence). The trim removed 2 bases at V and 1 base at J, leaving 4 bases unmatched. This CDR3 is 15 amino acids long. CDR3 DNA: TGTGCCAGCAGCTTCGGACAGGGACAGAACACTGAAGCTTTCTTT. Translation gives CASSFGQGQNTEAFF.

V usage is TRBV11-2 and J usage is TRBJ2-3; 7 nucleotides align to TRBD1. CDR3 length: 17 residues. V lost 4 bases and J lost 0; bases outside the gene matches: 10. Looked up from germline, CDR1 is SGHAT and CDR2 is FQNNGV. This CDR3 reads CASSSRRTGSSTDTQYF. The CDR3 DNA reads as TGTGCCAGCAGCTCCAGGCGGACAGGTTCTAGCACAGATACGCAGTATTTT.

The chain employs TRBV18 and TRBJ1-1; 10 nucleotides agree with TRBD1. Looked up from germline, CDR1 is KGHSH and CDR2 is LQKENI. Losses at the gene ends were 6 bases for V and 0 bases for J; bases not matched to a gene: 10. This CDR3 region has 17 residues. CDR3 in DNA: TGTGCCAGCTCTCTCAAGACCGGGACAGGGGTGAACACTGAAGCTTTCTTT. This codes for CASSLKTGTGVNTEAFF.

Only one count was recorded for this clone. The chain recombines TRBV6-2 or TRBV6-3 with TRBJ2-5, with 8 bases matching TRBD2. Unmatched junction bases numbered 4, after V lost 3 bases and J lost 1 base. The CDR3 length is 15 residues. In germline, CDR1 is MNHEY, CDR2 SVGEGT. CDR3 in DNA: TGTGCCAGCAGTTATCTAGCGGGTACCCAAGAGACCCAGTACTTC. This sequence encodes CASSYLAGTQETQYF.

This chain links TRBV5-6 with TRBJ1-5; 8 bases are shared with TRBD1. The V segment lost 3 bases and the J segment 3 bases; nucleotides outside the gene matches: 5. CDR1 is SGHDT, CDR2 YYEEEE, per germline. The CDR3 is 15 amino acids. The CDR3: CASSSRDRYNQPQHF. The CDR3 DNA is TGTGCCAGCAGCTCCCGGGACAGGTACAATCAGCCCCAGCATTTT.

As to this clone: The junction and the germline gene differ at one end; a read error may be behind it. V is TRBV20-1 and J is TRBJ1-1; D gene ambiguous. The CDR3 extends over 11 amino acids. Germline CDR1 reads DFQATT; CDR2 reads SNEGSKA (reference sequence). In DNA, the CDR3 is TGCAGTGCAAGAGGTATCGCGGGGGCTTTCTTT. Its translation: CSARGIAGAFF.

CDR3 in amino acids: CAWSVQTGFTEAFF. In DNA form, the CDR3 reads TGTGCCTGGAGTGTTCAAACCGGGTTCACTGAAGCTTTCTTT. This chain uses TRBV30 with TRBJ1-1; D uncertain. Trimming removed 0 bases at V and 4 bases at J, with 12 bases between. Germline CDR1 is GTSNPN and CDR2 is SVGIG (reference sequence). The CDR3 runs 14 residues.

The chain is built from TRBV9 and TRBJ1-2; the D gene is possibly TRBD1 (6 bases). Between the trimmed V and J ends, which lost 3 bases and 4 bases, there was a span of 13 bases. Germline V gives CDR1 SGDLS, CDR2 YYNGEE. CDR3 length equals 14 residues. CDR3 sequence (DNA): TGTGCCAGCAGCGCCCCCAGGGGACCCTATGGCTACACCTTC. As protein: CASSAPRGPYGYTF.

The chain combines TRBV7-3 with TRBJ1-6; 11 bases are a match to TRBD1. With 2 bases clipped from V and 9 bases from J, the junction kept 0 bases outside the gene matches. Germline CDR1 and CDR2: SGHTA and FQGTGA. CDR3 length: 14 residues. CDR3 sequence (DNA): TGTGCCAGCAGCTTAGGGACAGGGGGTTCACCCCTCCACTTT. Translation gives CASSLGTGGSPLHF.

A note on this clone: The sample has other DNA sequences that encode this CDR3 too. The gene calls are TRBV6-5 and TRBJ2-7, with 8 bases lining up with TRBD2. Losses at the gene ends were 0 bases for V and 4 bases for J; bases not matched to a gene: 5. CDR1 MNHEY and CDR2 SVGAGI come from the germline V gene. This CDR3 region has 15 residues. CDR3 protein: CASSYSTGGAYEQYF. CDR3 in DNA: TGTGCCAGCAGTTACTCGACGGGGGGGGCATACGAGCAGTACTTC.

This clone appeared many times. The chain links TRBV5-8 to TRBJ1-2; tentatively, D is TRBD1 (6 bases). This CDR3 spans 14 amino acids. With 0 bases removed from V and 8 bases from J, the gap between germline ends came to 14 bases. CDR1 is SGHTS and CDR2 is YDEGEE in the germline V gene. The CDR3 is CASSLVVPGQGYTF. The CDR3 DNA is TGTGCCAGCAGCTTGGTCGTCCCGGGACAAGGCTACACCTTC.

The chain joins TRBV12-3 or TRBV12-4 to TRBJ2-5; no firm D call. Trimming took 5 bases from V and 5 from J, leaving 6 bases between them. The CDR3 consists of 11 residues. The CDR3 bases are TGTGCCAGCAGTATCGGTGAGACCCAGTACTTC. Translating it yields CASSIGETQYF.

The chain links TRBV19 to TRBJ2-6; D is possibly TRBD1 (7 bases). CDR3 size: 17 residues. CDR1 and CDR2 from the germline V gene are LNHDA and SQIVND (reference sequence). The V end was cut by 6 bases, the J end by 1 base, with 16 bases between. CDR3 sequence: CASSSGRGASGANVLTF. CDR3 nucleotide sequence: TGTGCCAGTAGCTCGGGCAGGGGGGCATCTGGGGCCAACGTCCTGACTTTC.

The chain is built from TRBV5-1 and TRBJ2-1; possible D gene TRBD2, 6 bases. Germline values: CDR1 SGHRS, CDR2 YFSETQ. The CDR3 runs to 16 residues. V was cut by 0 bases and J by 2 bases, with 12 bases left in between. CDR3 nucleotides: TGCGCCAGCAGCTTGGGTGGGGACTTGACCTACAATGAGCAGTTCTTC. This gives the protein CASSLGGDLTYNEQFF.